This TCR beta chain was sequenced during a study of a mutant IDH1 vaccine in newly diagnosed glioma. Study details: The treated population exhibited a male proportion of about 62%, a female proportion of about 38%, and a mean age of about 40 years. Antecedent treatment encompassed radiotherapy, temozolomide, or their combination; the majority received both.

Study-wide results and limits: Pseudoprogression apparently lacked any relation to changes in top peripheral T cell clonotypes.

The CDR3 length is 15 residues. In germline, CDR1 is SEHNR, CDR2 FQNEAQ (reference sequence). Unmatched junction bases numbered 9, after V lost 3 bases and J lost 10 bases. Details on this clone: What it binds is not known.

Generated by immunoSEQ multiplex PCR, the TCRdb table keeps only in-frame clones and is missing some. Here the sample spans about 38,000 clones, 75% to 85% being singletons. Documented time point: baseline, week 1 (first vaccination visit). As to treatment: pre-vaccination baseline after standard-of-care therapy. The chain is built from TRBV7-9 and TRBJ1-4, with 9 bases that match TRBD1. This clonotype was sampled from a man aged 35 to 55 with glioma. Some clones in this sample may be carry-over from other donors' samples. The input for sequencing was PBMCs, taken from a glioma patient treated with radiotherapy, temozolomide or both. The chain's CDR3 is CASSLVRDRAGKLFF. In DNA form, the CDR3 reads TGTGCCAGCAGCTTGGTCCGGGACAGGGCCGGAAAACTGTTTTTT. Full variable domain (missing parts from reference TRBV7-9 and TRBJ1-4): DTGVSQNPRHKITKRGQNVTFRCDPISEHNRLYWYRQTLGQGPEFLTYFQNEAQLEKSRLLSDRFSAERPKGSFSTLEIQRTEQGDSAMYLCASSLVRDRAGKLFFGSGTQLSVL.